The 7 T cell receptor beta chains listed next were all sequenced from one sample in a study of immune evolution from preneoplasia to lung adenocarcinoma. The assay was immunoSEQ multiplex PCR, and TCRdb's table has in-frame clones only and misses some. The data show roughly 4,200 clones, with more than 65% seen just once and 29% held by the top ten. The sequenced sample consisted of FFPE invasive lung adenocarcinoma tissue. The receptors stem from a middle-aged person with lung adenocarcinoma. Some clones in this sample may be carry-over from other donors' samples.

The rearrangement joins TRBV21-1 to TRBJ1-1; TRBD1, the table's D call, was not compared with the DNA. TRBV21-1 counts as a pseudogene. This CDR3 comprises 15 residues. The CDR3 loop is CASSPRGHRNTEAFF. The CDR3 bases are TGTGCCAGCAGCCCCCGGGGACATCGCAACACTGAAGCTTTCTTT.

CDR3 DNA sequence: TGTGCCAGTAAAAGGGACAGCGGGGGGGGAGAGTGGGGTAGGTTCTTC. It codes for CASKRDSGGGEWGRFF. The rearrangement uses TRBV7-2 and TRBJ2-1; 10 nucleotides align to TRBD2. This CDR3 has 16 amino acids. Germline V CDR1 and CDR2: SGHTA, FQGNSA. The V and J ends lost 9 bases and 15 bases, in that order; junction bases with no gene match: 23.

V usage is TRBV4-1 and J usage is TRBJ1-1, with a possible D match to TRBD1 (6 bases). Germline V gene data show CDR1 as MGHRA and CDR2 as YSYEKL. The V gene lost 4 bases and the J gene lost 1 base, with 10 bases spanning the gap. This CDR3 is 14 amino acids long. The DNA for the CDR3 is TGCGCCAGCAGCCTGGGGGGCTCGAACACTGAAGCTTTCTTT. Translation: CASSLGGSNTEAFF.

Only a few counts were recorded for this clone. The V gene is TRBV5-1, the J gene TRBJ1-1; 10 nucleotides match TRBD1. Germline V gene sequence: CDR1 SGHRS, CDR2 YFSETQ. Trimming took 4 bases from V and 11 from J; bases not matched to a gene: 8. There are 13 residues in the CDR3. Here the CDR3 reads CASSPGTGDRAFF. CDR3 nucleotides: TGCGCCAGCAGCCCCGGGACAGGGGATCGGGCTTTCTTT.

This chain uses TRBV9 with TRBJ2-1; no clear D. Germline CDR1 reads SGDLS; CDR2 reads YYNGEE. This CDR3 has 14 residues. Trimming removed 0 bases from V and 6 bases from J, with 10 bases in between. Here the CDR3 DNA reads TGTGCCAGCAGCGTAGATAGTTCCCCCAATGAGCAGTTCTTC. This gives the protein CASSVDSSPNEQFF.

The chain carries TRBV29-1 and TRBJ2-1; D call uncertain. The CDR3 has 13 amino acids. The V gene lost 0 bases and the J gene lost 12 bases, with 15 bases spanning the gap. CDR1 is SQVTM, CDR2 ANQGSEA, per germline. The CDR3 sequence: CSVEDFGRPRQFF. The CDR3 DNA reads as TGCAGCGTTGAAGACTTTGGCAGGCCGAGGCAGTTCTTC.

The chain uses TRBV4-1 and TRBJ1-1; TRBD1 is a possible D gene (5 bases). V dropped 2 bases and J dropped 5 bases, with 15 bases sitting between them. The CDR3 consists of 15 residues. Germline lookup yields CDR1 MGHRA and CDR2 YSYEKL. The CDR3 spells CASSQSGSVRTEAFF. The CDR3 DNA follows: TGCGCCAGCAGCCAATCAGGGAGTGTTAGGACTGAAGCTTTCTTT.